These T cell receptor beta chains were read from a single sample in a study of shared clonotypes between healthy human individuals. TCRdb's copy holds only in-frame clones and misses some; the assay was immunoSEQ multiplex PCR. The table lists about 2.3 million clones, 93% of them singletons, with 0.39% in the top ten. The sequencing sample was made of naive CD4+ T cells from PBMCs. These receptors all come from a man between 18 and 35 years old in good health. Some clones in this sample may be carry-over from other donors' samples. CDR3s include the opening cysteine and the closing phenylalanine or tryptophan. The D gene is left open where the match is weak. The size entry is marked missing in some rows and otherwise reads once, few, many or a size class.

clone_size: .; d_call: .; j_call: TRBJ2-1; v_call: TRBV6-1; cdr3_nt: TGTGCCAGCAGTGATAGGTGGCAAGAGCAGTTCTTC; cdr3_aa: CASSDRWQEQFF
clone_size: .; d_call: .; j_call: TRBJ2-7; v_call: TRBV28; cdr3_nt: TGTGCCAGCAGGCCTGGGACCGTCGACTCCAACGAGCAGTACTTC; cdr3_aa: CASRPGTVDSNEQYF
clone_size: few; d_call: TRBD1; j_call: TRBJ1-5; v_call: TRBV28; cdr3_nt: TGTGCCAGCAGGACTACAGGGGGATATCAGCCCCAGCATTTT; cdr3_aa: CASRTTGGYQPQHF
clone_size: .; d_call: .; j_call: TRBJ2-7; v_call: TRBV5-1; cdr3_nt: TGCGCCAGCAGCTTGGACAACTACGAGCAGTACTTC; cdr3_aa: CASSLDNYEQYF
clone_size: .; d_call: .; j_call: TRBJ1-3; v_call: TRBV2; cdr3_nt: TGTGCCAGTTCTGAGGGCAGACCTTTGGGAAACACCATATATTTT; cdr3_aa: CASSEGRPLGNTIYF
clone_size: .; d_call: .; j_call: TRBJ2-7; v_call: TRBV28; cdr3_nt: TGTGCCAGCAGTACATACTCCTACGAGCAGTACTTC; cdr3_aa: CASSTYSYEQYF
clone_size: .; d_call: .; j_call: TRBJ1-1; v_call: TRBV9; cdr3_nt: TGTGCCAGCAGCGTCCAAGAGAGTTTGTACACTGAAGCTTTCTTT; cdr3_aa: CASSVQESLYTEAFF
clone_size: .; d_call: .; j_call: TRBJ2-1; v_call: TRBV30; cdr3_nt: TGTGCCTCAGGGACCCTCATCGGGAATGAGCAGTTCTTC; cdr3_aa: CASGTLIGNEQFF
clone_size: .; d_call: .; j_call: TRBJ2-7; v_call: TRBV5-6; cdr3_nt: TGTGCCAGCAGCTTGGTAGGAGGGGATAGCGCCTACGAGCAGTACTTC; cdr3_aa: CASSLVGGDSAYEQYF
clone_size: once; d_call: TRBD1; j_call: TRBJ2-2; v_call: TRBV18; cdr3_nt: TGTGCCAGCTCGCCGGACAGGGTGCGCACCGGGGAGCTGTTTTTT; cdr3_aa: CASSPDRVRTGELFF
clone_size: .; d_call: .; j_call: TRBJ2-7; v_call: TRBV13; cdr3_nt: TGTGCCAGCAGCTTACTTGGCTACGAGCAGTACTTC; cdr3_aa: CASSLLGYEQYF
clone_size: .; d_call: .; j_call: TRBJ2-7; v_call: TRBV6-1; cdr3_nt: TGTGCCAGCAGGCCTCACAGGGGGGGATCCTACGAGCAGTACTTC; cdr3_aa: CASRPHRGGSYEQYF
clone_size: .; d_call: .; j_call: TRBJ2-3; v_call: TRBV5-1; cdr3_nt: TGCGCCAGCAGCACATCATGGGGGGGCGCAGATACGCAGTATTTT; cdr3_aa: CASSTSWGGADTQYF
clone_size: .; d_call: .; j_call: TRBJ2-7; v_call: TRBV10-1; cdr3_nt: TGCGCCAGCAGTGAGTTCCGGGGACCAAACCCCTACGAGCAGTACTTC; cdr3_aa: CASSEFRGPNPYEQYF
clone_size: .; d_call: TRBD1; j_call: TRBJ1-1; v_call: TRBV25-1; cdr3_nt: TGTGCCAGCGTTGGGACAGGCCCAACGGGAGCTTTCTTT; cdr3_aa: CASVGTGPTGAFF
clone_size: .; d_call: .; j_call: TRBJ2-2; v_call: TRBV28; cdr3_nt: TGTGCCAGCAGTTTCTGGGGGGTAGCCAGAACCGGGGAGCTGTTTTTT; cdr3_aa: CASSFWGVARTGELFF
clone_size: .; d_call: TRBD2; j_call: TRBJ2-3; v_call: TRBV19; cdr3_nt: TGTGCCAGTAGTGGCTCAAGGAGGGCTAGCGGGAGAGATACGCAGTATTTT; cdr3_aa: CASSGSRRASGRDTQYF
clone_size: .; d_call: .; j_call: TRBJ2-1; v_call: TRBV9; cdr3_nt: TGTGCCAGCAGCGTAGGGGGGACTGCTCACAATGAGCAGTTCTTC; cdr3_aa: CASSVGGTAHNEQFF
clone_size: .; d_call: TRBD1; j_call: TRBJ1-2; v_call: TRBV7-3; cdr3_nt: TGTGCCAGCAGCCCAAAGACAGGGGGCATTTTTGACTATGGCTACACCTTC; cdr3_aa: CASSPKTGGIFDYGYTF
clone_size: .; d_call: .; j_call: TRBJ2-2; v_call: TRBV5-5; cdr3_nt: TGTGCCAGCAGCTTGGTACATGTGCGCACGAACACCGGGGAGCTGTTTTTT; cdr3_aa: CASSLVHVRTNTGELFF
clone_size: few; d_call: .; j_call: TRBJ1-1; v_call: TRBV7-9; cdr3_nt: TGTGCCAGCAGCTTGGAGGGCGCGGCTTTCTTT; cdr3_aa: CASSLEGAAFF
clone_size: .; d_call: TRBD2; j_call: TRBJ2-2; v_call: TRBV29-1; cdr3_nt: TGCAGCGTCGCTACCTTTAGCGGGAGGAGGAACACCGGGGAGCTGTTTTTT; cdr3_aa: CSVATFSGRRNTGELFF
clone_size: .; d_call: .; j_call: TRBJ1-1; v_call: TRBV28; cdr3_nt: TGTGCCAGCAGTTTGTCGGTGACAGTGATTAACACTGAAGCTTTCTTT; cdr3_aa: CASSLSVTVINTEAFF
clone_size: .; d_call: TRBD2; j_call: TRBJ2-1; v_call: TRBV5-6; cdr3_nt: TGTGCCAGCAGCACCCGCGGGGGCTCCTACAATGAGCAGTTCTTC; cdr3_aa: CASSTRGGSYNEQFF
clone_size: .; d_call: TRBD1; j_call: TRBJ1-2; v_call: TRBV6-5; cdr3_nt: TGTGCCAGCAGTTACCGGGGGACAGGGGAGGACTATGGCTACACCTTC; cdr3_aa: CASSYRGTGEDYGYTF
clone_size: .; d_call: .; j_call: TRBJ1-2; v_call: TRBV18; cdr3_nt: TGTGCCAGCTCACCACCGGCGGGGCAAGGCTACACCTTC; cdr3_aa: CASSPPAGQGYTF